The T cell receptor beta chain under discussion was sequenced for a study of blood T cell repertoires in COVID-19. Turning to the study itself: PBMCs, B-cell-depleted T cells, or T cells provided the cDNA or gDNA that made up the material.

Clones were sequenced by immunoSEQ multiplex PCR, and TCRdb holds only the in-frame ones, with some missing. The data show 350,000 to 550,000 clones, roughly 87% seen once. The germline V gene has CDR1 LGHNT and CDR2 FRNRAP. CDR3 length equals 14 residues. Trimming removed 6 bases from V and 11 bases from J, with 21 bases in between. The genes are TRBV12-5 and TRBJ2-3; possible D gene TRBD2, 5 bases. The sequence derives from a woman under 30 with acute COVID-19. Sequencing used PBMCs or T cells enriched from blood (not recorded which). The CDR3 loop is CASGQPAEGVRQYF. The DNA for the CDR3 is TGTGCTAGTGGCCAGCCCGCCGAGGGTGTGAGGCAGTATTTT.